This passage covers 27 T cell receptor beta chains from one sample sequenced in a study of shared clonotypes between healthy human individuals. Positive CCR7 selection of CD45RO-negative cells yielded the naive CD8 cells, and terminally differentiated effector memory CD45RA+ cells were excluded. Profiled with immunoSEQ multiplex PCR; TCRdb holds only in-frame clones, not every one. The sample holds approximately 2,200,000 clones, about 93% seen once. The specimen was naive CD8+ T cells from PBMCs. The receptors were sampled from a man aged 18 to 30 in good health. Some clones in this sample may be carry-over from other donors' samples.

CDR3 in DNA: TGTGCCAGCAGTGAACCCAGCGGGAGTCCCTACGAGCAGTACTTC. Translation gives CASSEPSGSPYEQYF. V and J are TRBV6-1 and TRBJ2-7; 8 bases match TRBD2. Unmatched junction bases numbered 5, after V lost 2 bases and J lost 2 bases. Germline V CDR1 and CDR2: MNHNS, SASEGT. CDR3 length: 15 amino acids.

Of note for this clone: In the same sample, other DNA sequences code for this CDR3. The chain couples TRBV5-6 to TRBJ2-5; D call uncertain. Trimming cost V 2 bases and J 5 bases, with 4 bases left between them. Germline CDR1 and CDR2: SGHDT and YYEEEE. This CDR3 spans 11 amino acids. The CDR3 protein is CASSFRETQYF. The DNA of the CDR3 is TGTGCCAGCAGCTTCCGGGAGACCCAGTACTTC.

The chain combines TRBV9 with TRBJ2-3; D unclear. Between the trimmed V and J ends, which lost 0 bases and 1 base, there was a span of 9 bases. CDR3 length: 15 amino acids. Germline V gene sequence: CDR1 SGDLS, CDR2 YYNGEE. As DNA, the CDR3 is TGTGCCAGCAGCGTAGACTCAGTTGGCACAGATACGCAGTATTTT. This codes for CASSVDSVGTDTQYF.

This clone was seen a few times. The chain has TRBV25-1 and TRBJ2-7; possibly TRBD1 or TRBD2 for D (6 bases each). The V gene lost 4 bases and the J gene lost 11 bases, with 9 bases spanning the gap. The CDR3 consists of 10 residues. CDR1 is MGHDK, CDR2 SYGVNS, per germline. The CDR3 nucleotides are TGTGCCAGCAGTGGAGGGGGGAAGTACTTC. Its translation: CASSGGGKYF.

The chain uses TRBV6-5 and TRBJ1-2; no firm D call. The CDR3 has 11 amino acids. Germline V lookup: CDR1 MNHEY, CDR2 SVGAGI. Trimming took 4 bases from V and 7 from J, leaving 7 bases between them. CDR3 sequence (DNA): TGTGCCAGCAGTTTTGGGTCTGGCTACACCTTC. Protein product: CASSFGSGYTF.

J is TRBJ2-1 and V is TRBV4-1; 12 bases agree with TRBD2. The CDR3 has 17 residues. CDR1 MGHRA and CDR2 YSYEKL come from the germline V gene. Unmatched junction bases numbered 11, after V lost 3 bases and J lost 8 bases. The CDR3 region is CASSHRLAGGLGDEQFF. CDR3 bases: TGCGCCAGCAGCCATAGGCTAGCGGGAGGGCTCGGGGATGAGCAGTTCTTC.

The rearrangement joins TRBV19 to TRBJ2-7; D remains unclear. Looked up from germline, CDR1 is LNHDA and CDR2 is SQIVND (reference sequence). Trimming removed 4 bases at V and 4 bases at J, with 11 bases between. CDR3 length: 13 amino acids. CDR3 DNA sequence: TGTGCCAGTAGTACTGGCCCCTATTACGAGCAGTACTTC. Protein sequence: CASSTGPYYEQYF. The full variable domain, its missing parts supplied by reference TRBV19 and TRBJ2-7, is DGGITQSPKYLFRKEGQNVTLSCEQNLNHDAMYWYRQDPGQGLRLIYYSQIVNDFQKGDIAEGYSVSREKKESFPLTVTSAQKNPTAFYLCASSTGPYYEQYFGPGTRLTVT.

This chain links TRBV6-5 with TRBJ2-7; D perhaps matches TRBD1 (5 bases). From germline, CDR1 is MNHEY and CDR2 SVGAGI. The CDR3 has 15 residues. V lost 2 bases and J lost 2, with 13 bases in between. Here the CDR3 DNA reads TGTGCCAGCAGTTACCGGGTAGGGGCGCCCTACGAGCAGTACTTC. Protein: CASSYRVGAPYEQYF.

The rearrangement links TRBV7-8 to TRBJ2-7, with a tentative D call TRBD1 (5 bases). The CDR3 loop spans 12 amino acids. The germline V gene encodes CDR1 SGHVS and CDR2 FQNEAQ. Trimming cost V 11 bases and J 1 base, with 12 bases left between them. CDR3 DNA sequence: TGTGCCTCAATAGGGGAATCCTACGAGCAGTACTTC. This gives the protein CASIGESYEQYF.

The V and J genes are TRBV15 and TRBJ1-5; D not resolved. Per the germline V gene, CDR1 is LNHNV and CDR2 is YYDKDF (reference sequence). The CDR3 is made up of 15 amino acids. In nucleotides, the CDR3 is TGTGCTAGCTCGGCGGCAGGAAATAGCAATCAGCCCCAGCATTTT. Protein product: CASSAAGNSNQPQHF.

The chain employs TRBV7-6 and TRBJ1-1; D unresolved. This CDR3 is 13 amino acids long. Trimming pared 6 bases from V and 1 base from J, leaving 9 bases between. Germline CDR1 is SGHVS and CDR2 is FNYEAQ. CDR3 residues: CASSPGRNTEAFF. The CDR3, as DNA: TGTGCCAGCAGTCCCGGACGGAACACTGAAGCTTTCTTT. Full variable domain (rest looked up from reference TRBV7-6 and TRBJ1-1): GAGVSQSPRYKVTKRGQDVALRCDPISGHVSLYWYRQALGQGPEFLTYFNYEAQQDKSGLPNDRFSAERPEGSISTLTIQRTEQRDSAMYRCASSPGRNTEAFFGQGTRLTVV.

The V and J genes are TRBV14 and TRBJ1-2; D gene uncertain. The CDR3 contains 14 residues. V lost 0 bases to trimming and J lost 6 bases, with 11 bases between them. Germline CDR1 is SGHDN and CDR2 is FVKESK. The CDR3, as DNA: TGTGCCAGCAGCCAAGATACGGGGTTCCATGGCTACACCTTC. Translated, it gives CASSQDTGFHGYTF.

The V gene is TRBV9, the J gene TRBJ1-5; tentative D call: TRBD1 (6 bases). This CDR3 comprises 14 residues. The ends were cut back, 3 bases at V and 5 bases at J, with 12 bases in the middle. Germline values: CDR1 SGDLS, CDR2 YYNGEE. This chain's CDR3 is CASSEGEWDQPQHF. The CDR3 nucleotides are TGTGCCAGCAGCGAGGGGGAATGGGATCAGCCCCAGCATTTT. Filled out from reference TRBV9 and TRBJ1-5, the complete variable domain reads DSGVTQTPKHLITATGQRVTLRCSPRSGDLSVYWYQQSLDQGLQFLIQYYNGEERAKGNILERFSAQQFPDLHSELNLSSLELGDSALYFCASSEGEWDQPQHFGDGTRLSIL.

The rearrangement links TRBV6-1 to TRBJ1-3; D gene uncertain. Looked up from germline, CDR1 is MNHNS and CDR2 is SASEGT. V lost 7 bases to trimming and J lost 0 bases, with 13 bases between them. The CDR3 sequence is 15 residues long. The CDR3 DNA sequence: TGTGCCAGCACCCCGAGGGATCACTCTGGAAACACCATATATTTT. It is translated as CASTPRDHSGNTIYF.

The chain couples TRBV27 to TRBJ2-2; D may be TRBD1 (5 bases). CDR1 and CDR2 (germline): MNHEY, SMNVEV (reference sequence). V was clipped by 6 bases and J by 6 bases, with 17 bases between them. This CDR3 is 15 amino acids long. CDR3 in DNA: TGTGCCAGCAGCCTCGCAGGGTGGGCCGCCGGGGAGCTGTTTTTT. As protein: CASSLAGWAAGELFF.

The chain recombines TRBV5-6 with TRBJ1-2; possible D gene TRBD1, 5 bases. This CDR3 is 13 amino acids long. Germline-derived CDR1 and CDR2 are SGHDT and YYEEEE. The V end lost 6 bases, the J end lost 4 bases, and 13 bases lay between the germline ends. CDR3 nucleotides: TGTGCCAGCACCCTGGGGGGGTCCTATGGCTACACCTTC. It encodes CASTLGGSYGYTF. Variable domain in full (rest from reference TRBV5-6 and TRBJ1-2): DAGVTQSPTHLIKTRGQQVTLRCSPKSGHDTVSWYQQALGQGPQFIFQYYEEEERQRGNFPDRFSGHQFPNYSSELNVNALLLGDSALYLCASTLGGSYGYTFGSGTRLTVV.

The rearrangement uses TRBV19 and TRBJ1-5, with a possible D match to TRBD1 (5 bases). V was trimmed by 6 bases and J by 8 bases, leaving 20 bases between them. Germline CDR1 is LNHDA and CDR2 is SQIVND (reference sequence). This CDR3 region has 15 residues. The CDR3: CASRISQGLVEPQHF. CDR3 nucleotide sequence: TGTGCCAGTAGAATATCGCAGGGCCTGGTGGAGCCCCAGCATTTT.

The DNA for the CDR3 is TGTGCCAGCAGCCGTCCGGGACAGGGAACCTACGAGCAGTACTTC. This sequence encodes CASSRPGQGTYEQYF. This sequence joins TRBV4-2 and TRBJ2-7; TRBD1 agrees at 9 bases. There are 15 residues in the CDR3. Germline V CDR1 and CDR2: LGHNA, YNFKEQ. V trimming: 4 bases; J trimming: 2 bases; junction bases outside the gene matches: 6.

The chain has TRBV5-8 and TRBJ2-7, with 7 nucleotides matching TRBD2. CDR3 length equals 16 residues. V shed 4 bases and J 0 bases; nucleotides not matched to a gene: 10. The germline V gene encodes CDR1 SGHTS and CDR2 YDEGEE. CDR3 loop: CASSLWGGGSSYEQYF. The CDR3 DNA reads TGTGCCAGCAGCCTGTGGGGCGGCGGGAGCTCCTACGAGCAGTACTTC.

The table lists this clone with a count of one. The CDR3 loop is CASSLAATGSYNEQFF. The DNA of the CDR3 is TGCGCCAGCAGCTTGGCGGCCACGGGCTCCTACAATGAGCAGTTCTTC. The chain couples TRBV5-1 to TRBJ2-1, with no clear D. This CDR3 is built from 16 residues. V gave up 0 bases and J gave up 0 bases, with 10 bases separating them. Germline V CDR1 and CDR2: SGHRS, YFSETQ.

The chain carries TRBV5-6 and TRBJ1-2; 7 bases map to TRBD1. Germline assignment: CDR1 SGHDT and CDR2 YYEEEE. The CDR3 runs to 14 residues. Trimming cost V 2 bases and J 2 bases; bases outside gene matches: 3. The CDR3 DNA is TGTGCCAGCAGCTTTAAGGGACAGAACTATGGCTACACCTTC. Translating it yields CASSFKGQNYGYTF.

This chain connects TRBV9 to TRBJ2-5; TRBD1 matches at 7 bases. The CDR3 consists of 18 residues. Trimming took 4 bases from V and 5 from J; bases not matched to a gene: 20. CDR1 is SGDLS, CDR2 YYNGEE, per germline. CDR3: CASSPRGPGTASLETQYF. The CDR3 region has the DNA TGTGCCAGCAGCCCACGAGGTCCCGGGACAGCCAGTTTGGAGACCCAGTACTTC.

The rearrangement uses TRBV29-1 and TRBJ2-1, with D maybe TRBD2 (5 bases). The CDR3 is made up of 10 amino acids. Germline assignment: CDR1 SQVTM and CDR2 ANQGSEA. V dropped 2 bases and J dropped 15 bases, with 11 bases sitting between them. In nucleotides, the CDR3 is TGCAGCGTTGAAAGAGGGCAGACGTTCTTC. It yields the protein CSVERGQTFF.

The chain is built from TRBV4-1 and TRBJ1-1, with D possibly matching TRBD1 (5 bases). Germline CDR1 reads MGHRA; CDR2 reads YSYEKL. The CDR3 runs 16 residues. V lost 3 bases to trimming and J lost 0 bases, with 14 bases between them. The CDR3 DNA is TGCGCCAGCAGCCAGGAGGGGTGGCAAGTGAACACTGAAGCTTTCTTT. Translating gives CASSQEGWQVNTEAFF.

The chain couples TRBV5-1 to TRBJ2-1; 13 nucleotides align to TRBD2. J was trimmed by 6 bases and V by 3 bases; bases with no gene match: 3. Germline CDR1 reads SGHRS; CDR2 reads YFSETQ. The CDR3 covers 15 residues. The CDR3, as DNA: TGCGCCAGCAGCTGGACTAGCGGGGGTGGCAATGAGCAGTTCTTC. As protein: CASSWTSGGGNEQFF.

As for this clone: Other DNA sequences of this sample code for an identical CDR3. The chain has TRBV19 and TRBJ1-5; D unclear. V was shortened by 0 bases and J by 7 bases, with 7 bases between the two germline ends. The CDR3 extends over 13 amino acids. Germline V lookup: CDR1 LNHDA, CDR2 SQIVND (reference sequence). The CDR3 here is CASSIDELQPQHF. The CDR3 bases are TGTGCCAGTAGTATAGATGAGTTACAGCCCCAGCATTTT.

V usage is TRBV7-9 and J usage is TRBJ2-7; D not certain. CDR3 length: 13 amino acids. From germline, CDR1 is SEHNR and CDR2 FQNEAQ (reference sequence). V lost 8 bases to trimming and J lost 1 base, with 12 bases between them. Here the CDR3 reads CASQLRVSYEQYF. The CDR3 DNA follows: TGTGCCAGCCAGTTAAGAGTGTCCTACGAGCAGTACTTC.